These 8 T cell receptor beta chains share one sample of origin, sequenced in a study of T-cell memory formation after mild COVID-19. Each CDR3 protein is one row after TCRdb ran MiXCR on the 5' RACE reads. This table has approximately 51,000 distinct CDR3 sequences, approximately 9% appearing once. Material for sequencing was PBMCs or a T cell subset sorted from them (not recorded which). The receptors here all came from an adult woman who had mild COVID-19 (a few samples of this study predate the infection). Cell type and time point are not known.

J is TRBJ2-7 and V is TRBV7-9, with a possible D match to TRBD1 (6 bases). The germline V and J ends were trimmed by 1 base and 4 bases, with 17 bases remaining between them. Looked up from germline, CDR1 is SEHNR and CDR2 is FQNEAQ (reference sequence). This CDR3 contains 16 residues. The CDR3 here is CASSLDRPGTLYEQYF. CDR3 sequence (DNA): TGTGCCAGCAGCTTAGATCGCCCCGGGACACTTTACGAGCAGTACTTC.

The rearrangement uses TRBV19 and TRBJ1-1; 7 bases map to TRBD1. V dropped 3 bases and J dropped 1; count of bases not matched to a gene: 2. The CDR3 consists of 14 residues. The germline V gene has CDR1 LNHDA and CDR2 SQIVND (reference sequence). The CDR3 region is CASSIGTANTEAFF. The CDR3 DNA follows: TGTGCCAGTAGTATCGGGACAGCGAACACTGAAGCTTTCTTT. The whole variable domain, filled in from reference TRBV19 and TRBJ1-1, reads DGGITQSPKYLFRKEGQNVTLSCEQNLNHDAMYWYRQDPGQGLRLIYYSQIVNDFQKGDIAEGYSVSREKKESFPLTVTSAQKNPTAFYLCASSIGTANTEAFFGQGTRLTVV.

This clonotype was observed at least ten times. The chain joins TRBV11-2 to TRBJ2-7; perhaps TRBD1 as D (5 bases). Trimming left V 5 bases short and J 3 bases short, with 11 bases between. This CDR3 has 13 residues. Germline V gene data show CDR1 as SGHAT and CDR2 as FQNNGV. The CDR3: CASSLRGFYEQYF. The CDR3 DNA sequence: TGTGCCAGCAGCCTAAGGGGATTCTACGAGCAGTACTTC.

Ten or more counts support this clonotype. This chain uses TRBV5-1 with TRBJ2-1; 7 nucleotides match TRBD1. CDR3 length equals 15 residues. CDR1 SGHRS and CDR2 YFSETQ come from the germline V gene. V shed 5 bases, J shed 3 bases, and the junction held 8 bases outside the gene matches. The CDR3 coding sequence is TGCGCCAGCAGTCGTAACCGGGACAGCTACAATGAGCAGTTCTTC. This codes for CASSRNRDSYNEQFF.

This clonotype was recorded at least ten times. This chain links TRBV20-1 with TRBJ2-7; 9 positions match TRBD2. Trimming at V came to 5 bases and at J to 2 bases, leaving 16 bases not matched to a gene. CDR1 DFQATT and CDR2 SNEGSKA come from the germline V gene (reference sequence). The CDR3 is 17 residues long. CDR3 sequence (DNA): TGCAGTGCTCGGAAACTAGCGGGCGCACGTATACCCTACGAGCAGTACTTC. Translated: CSARKLAGARIPYEQYF.

This clonotype was found a few times. V and J are TRBV7-2 and TRBJ2-1; D remains unclear. Trimming pared 2 bases from V and 6 bases from J, leaving 2 bases between. The CDR3 has 11 amino acids. Germline V CDR1 and CDR2: SGHTA, FQGNSA. Here the CDR3 DNA reads TGTGCCAGCAGCTTACTCAATGAGCAGTTCTTC. Protein product: CASSLLNEQFF. Full variable domain (remainder filled in from reference TRBV7-2 and TRBJ2-1): GAGVSQSPSNKVTEKGKDVELRCDPISGHTALYWYRQSLGQGLEFLIYFQGNSAPDKSGLPSDRFSAERTGGSVSTLTIQRTQQEDSAVYLCASSLLNEQFFGPGTRLTVL.

The chain recombines TRBV10-2 with TRBJ1-4, with D unclear. Trimming took 2 bases from V and 9 from J, leaving 10 bases between them. The CDR3 loop spans 13 amino acids. Germline V gives CDR1 WSHSY, CDR2 SAAADI. Here the CDR3 reads CASSEGRAQKLFF. The CDR3 coding sequence is TGCGCCAGCAGTGAGGGAAGGGCCCAAAAACTGTTTTTT.

This clonotype was recorded a few times. This sequence joins TRBV7-3 and TRBJ2-2, with D unclear. Deletions cut 5 bases from V and 7 bases from J, with 11 bases between. Germline CDR1 is SGHTA and CDR2 is FQGTGA. CDR3 length: 13 residues. CDR3 coding DNA: TGTGCCAGCAGCACCCTCCCCGTCGGGGAGCTGTTTTTT. It codes for CASSTLPVGELFF.